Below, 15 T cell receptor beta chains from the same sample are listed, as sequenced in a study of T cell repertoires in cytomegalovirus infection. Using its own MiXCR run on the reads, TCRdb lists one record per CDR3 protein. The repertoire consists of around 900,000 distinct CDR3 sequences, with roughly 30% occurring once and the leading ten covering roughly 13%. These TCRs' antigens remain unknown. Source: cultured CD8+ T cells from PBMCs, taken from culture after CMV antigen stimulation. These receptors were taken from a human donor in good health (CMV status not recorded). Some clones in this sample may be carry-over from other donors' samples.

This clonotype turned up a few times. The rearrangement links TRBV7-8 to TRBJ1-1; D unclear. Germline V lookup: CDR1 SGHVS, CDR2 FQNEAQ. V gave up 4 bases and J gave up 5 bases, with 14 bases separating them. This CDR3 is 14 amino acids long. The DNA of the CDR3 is TGTGCCAGCAGCTCAGAAGGGAGGCCGACTGAAGCTTTCTTT. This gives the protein CASSSEGRPTEAFF.

CDR3 sequence: CASSFTGTGTTEAFF. Written as DNA, the CDR3 is TGTGCCAGCAGCTTCACCGGGACAGGGACCACTGAAGCTTTCTTT. The chain carries TRBV7-6 and TRBJ1-1; the match to TRBD1 covers 9 bases. Germline V gives CDR1 SGHVS, CDR2 FNYEAQ. The length of the CDR3 is 15 residues. The junction had 6 bases not matched to a gene; V was cut back by 3 bases and J by 4 bases.

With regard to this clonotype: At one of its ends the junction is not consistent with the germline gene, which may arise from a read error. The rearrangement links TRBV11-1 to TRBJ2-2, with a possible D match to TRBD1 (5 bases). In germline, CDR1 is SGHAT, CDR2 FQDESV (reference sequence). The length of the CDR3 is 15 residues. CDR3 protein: CTSSPDTGGTGELFF. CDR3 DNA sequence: TGTACCAGCAGCCCGGACACTGGTGGAACCGGGGAGCTGTTTTTT.

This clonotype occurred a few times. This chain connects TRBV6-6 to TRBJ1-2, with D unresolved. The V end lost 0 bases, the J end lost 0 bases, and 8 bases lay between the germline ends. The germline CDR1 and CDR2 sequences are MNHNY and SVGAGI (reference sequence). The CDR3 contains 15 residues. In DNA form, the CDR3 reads TGTGCCAGCAGTTACTCTCAGCTTTCTAACTATGGCTACACCTTC. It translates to CASSYSQLSNYGYTF.

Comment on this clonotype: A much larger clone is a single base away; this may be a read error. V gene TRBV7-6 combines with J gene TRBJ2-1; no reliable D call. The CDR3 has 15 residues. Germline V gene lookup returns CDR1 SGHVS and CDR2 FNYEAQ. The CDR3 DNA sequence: TGTGCCAGCAGTCTTATACTTAACTCCCACAATGAGCAGTTCTTC. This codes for CASSLILNSHNEQFF.

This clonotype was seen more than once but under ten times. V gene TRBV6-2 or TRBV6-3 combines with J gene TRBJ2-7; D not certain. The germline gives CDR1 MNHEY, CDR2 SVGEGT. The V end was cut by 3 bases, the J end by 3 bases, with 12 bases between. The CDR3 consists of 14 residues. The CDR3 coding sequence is TGTGCCAGCAGTTATGAAGGCCAAGTCTACGAGCAGTACGTC. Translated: CASSYEGQVYEQYV.

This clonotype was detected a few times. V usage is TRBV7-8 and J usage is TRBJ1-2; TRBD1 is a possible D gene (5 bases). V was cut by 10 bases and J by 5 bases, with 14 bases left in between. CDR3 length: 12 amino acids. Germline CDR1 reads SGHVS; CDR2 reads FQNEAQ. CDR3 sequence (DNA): TGTGCCACTCGACAGAGGCCATATGGCTACACCTTC. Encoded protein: CATRQRPYGYTF.

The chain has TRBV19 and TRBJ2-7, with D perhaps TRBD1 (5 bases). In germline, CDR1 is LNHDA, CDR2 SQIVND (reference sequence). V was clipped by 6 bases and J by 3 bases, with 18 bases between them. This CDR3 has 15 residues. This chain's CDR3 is CASSAGKFGGYEQYF. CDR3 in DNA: TGTGCCAGTAGCGCAGGGAAGTTTGGCGGCTACGAGCAGTACTTC. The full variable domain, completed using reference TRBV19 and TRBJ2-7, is DGGITQSPKYLFRKEGQNVTLSCEQNLNHDAMYWYRQDPGQGLRLIYYSQIVNDFQKGDIAEGYSVSREKKESFPLTVTSAQKNPTAFYLCASSAGKFGGYEQYFGPGTRLTVT.

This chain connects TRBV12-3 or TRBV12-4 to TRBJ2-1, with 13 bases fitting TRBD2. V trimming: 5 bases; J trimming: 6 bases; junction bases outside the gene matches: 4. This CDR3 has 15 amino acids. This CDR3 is CASSTSGGAVNEQFF. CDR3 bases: TGTGCCAGCAGTACTAGCGGGGGGGCTGTCAATGAGCAGTTCTTC.

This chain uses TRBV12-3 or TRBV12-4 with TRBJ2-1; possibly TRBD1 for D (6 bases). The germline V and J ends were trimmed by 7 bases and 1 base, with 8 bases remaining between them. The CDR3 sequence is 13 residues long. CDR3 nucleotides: TGTGCCAGCAAGGGACAATCCTACAATGAGCAGTTCTTC. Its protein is CASKGQSYNEQFF.

Written as DNA, the CDR3 is TGTGCCAGCAGTTTTTTAGGGGTCCAAGAGACCCAGTACTTC. Translating gives CASSFLGVQETQYF. The genes are TRBV27 and TRBJ2-5; D is possibly TRBD1 (5 bases). The CDR3 spans 14 residues. V shed 3 bases and J shed 1 base, with 9 bases lying between them. Germline values: CDR1 MNHEY, CDR2 SMNVEV (reference sequence).

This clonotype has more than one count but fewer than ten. This CDR3 reads CASSPTWTGVDEQFF. CDR3 nucleotide sequence: TGTGCCAGCAGTCCAACCTGGACAGGGGTGGATGAGCAGTTCTTC. The J gene is TRBJ2-1, the V gene TRBV3-1; 9 positions match TRBD1. The CDR3 runs 15 residues. V shed 6 bases and J 8 bases; nucleotides not matched to a gene: 11. In germline, CDR1 is LGHDT, CDR2 YNNKEL (reference sequence).

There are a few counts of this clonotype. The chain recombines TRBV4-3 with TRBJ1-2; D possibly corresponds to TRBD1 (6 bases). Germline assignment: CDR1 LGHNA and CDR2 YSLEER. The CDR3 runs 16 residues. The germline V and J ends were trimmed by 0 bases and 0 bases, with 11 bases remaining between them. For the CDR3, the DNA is TGCGCCAGCAGCCAAGATGGGACACGGCCTAACTATGGCTACACCTTC. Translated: CASSQDGTRPNYGYTF.

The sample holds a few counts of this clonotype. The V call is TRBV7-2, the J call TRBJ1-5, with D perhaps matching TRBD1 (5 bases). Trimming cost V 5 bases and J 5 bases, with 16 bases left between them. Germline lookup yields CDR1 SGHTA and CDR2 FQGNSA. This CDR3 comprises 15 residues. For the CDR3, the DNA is TGTGCCAGCAGCCTCACCCCGGGGGAATATCAGCCCCAGCATTTT. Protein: CASSLTPGEYQPQHF.

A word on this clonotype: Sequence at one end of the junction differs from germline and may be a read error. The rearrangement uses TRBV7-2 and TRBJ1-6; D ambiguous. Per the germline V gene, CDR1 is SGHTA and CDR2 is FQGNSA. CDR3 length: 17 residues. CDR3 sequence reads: CANSLALTRPDNSPLHF. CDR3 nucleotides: TGTGCCAACAGCTTAGCGCTTACCCGACCAGATAATTCACCCCTCCACTTT.